The sequence of this T cell receptor beta chain was determined in a study of cytomegalovirus exposure and HLA in healthy donors. PCR involved 60 Vbeta and 13 Jbeta primers. This table comes from immunoSEQ multiplex PCR, and its TCRdb copy is limited to in-frame clones, with some not included. The table has fewer than 150,000 clones, 70% to 75% seen once. A note on this clone: As yet, its antigen is unknown.

Regarding the study as a whole: Specificity for CMV antigens was confirmed in vitro for a few of the CMV-associated chains. The Asian-associated ancestry cluster reportedly had fewer N-insertions than the approximately 670-donor mean in a later analysis. While the bulk of TCR sequences proved rare, some public TCRs turned up in many donors.

After removal of 4 bases from V and 1 base from J, the junction contained 1 base not matched to a gene. The CDR3 consists of 14 residues. The germline CDR1 and CDR2 sequences are SGHTA and FQGTGA. The chain links TRBV7-3 to TRBJ1-1, with TRBD1 matching 9 bases. This sequence originates from a woman younger than 45 in good health and CMV-seronegative. Material for sequencing was PBMCs. Written as DNA, the CDR3 is TGTGCCAGCAGCTGGACAGGGGAGAACACTGAAGCTTTCTTT. Protein sequence: CASSWTGENTEAFF.